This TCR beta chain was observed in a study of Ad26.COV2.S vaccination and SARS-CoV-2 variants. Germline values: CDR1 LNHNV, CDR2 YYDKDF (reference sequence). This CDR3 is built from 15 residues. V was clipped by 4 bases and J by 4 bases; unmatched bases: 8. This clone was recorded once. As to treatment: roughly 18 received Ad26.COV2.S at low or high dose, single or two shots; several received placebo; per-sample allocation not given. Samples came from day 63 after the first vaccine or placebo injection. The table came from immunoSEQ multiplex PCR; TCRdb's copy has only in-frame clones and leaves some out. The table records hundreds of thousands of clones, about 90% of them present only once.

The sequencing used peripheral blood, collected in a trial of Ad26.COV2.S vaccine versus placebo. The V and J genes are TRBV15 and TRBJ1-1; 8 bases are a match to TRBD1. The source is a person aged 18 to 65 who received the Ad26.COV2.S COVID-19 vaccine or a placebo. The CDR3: CATSNIQGVFTEAFF. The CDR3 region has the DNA TGTGCCACCAGCAACATACAGGGGGTGTTCACTGAAGCTTTCTTT.